These T cell receptor beta chains were read from a single sample in a study of blood T cell repertoires in COVID-19. The repertoire was sequenced with immunoSEQ multiplex PCR; TCRdb's copy has only in-frame clones and lacks some. The sample includes 170,000 or so clones, around 87% of them seen just once. Sample: peripheral blood. These receptors were obtained from a man aged 60 to 75 with COVID-19, enrolled during active disease. Each CDR3 is given with its conserved first and last residue. Fields, in order: V gene, D gene, CDR3 protein. The D gene is left open where the match is weak.

>TRBV10-2|.
CASSEGLSGNNSPLHF
>TRBV18|.
CASSPPIAESSYNEQFF
>TRBV9|.
CASSVSGAADGYTF
>TRBV6-5|.
CASIGSPPGNTEAFF
>TRBV29-1|.
CSVNRESIEQFF
>TRBV9|.
CASSVDRARSGYTF
>TRBV11-2|.
CASSFAYALFF
>TRBV28|TRBD1
CASGGLPGQGSSTGELFF
>TRBV6-2/TRBV6-3|TRBD2
CASSTPERLAKYQETQYF
>TRBV6-6|.
CASSTPGAGANVLTF
>TRBV5-4|TRBD1
CASSFVQDRGSSYGYTF
>TRBV6-2/TRBV6-3|.
CASSYGQPGPDTQYF
>TRBV18|TRBD1
CASSPSGQGGYTF
>TRBV7-2|.
CASSLIPVGATEEAFF
>TRBV18|.
CASSLVQGVLGVNTEAFF
>TRBV4-1|TRBD1
CASSQNTWTGSNQPQHF
>TRBV10-3|.
CAISELPSEAFF
>TRBV27|TRBD1
CASSKGQGSAFF
>TRBV3-1/TRBV3-2|TRBD2
CASSLRTLAGGMIEQFF
>TRBV29-1|TRBD1
CSVVFAGGGYGYTF
>TRBV5-8|.
CASSLEQGLIAEQYF
>TRBV19|.
CASSIAGVLNTEAFF
>TRBV9|.
CASSPTQGINGYTF
>TRBV29-1|.
CSVEGLPVTDTQYF
>TRBV6-6|.
CASSYQTAGTEAFF
>TRBV5-5|.
CATGRGLTTDTQYF
>TRBV3-1/TRBV3-2|TRBD1
CASSQAGGGETQYF
>TRBV4-2|.
CASSQEGAGYSGNTIYF
>TRBV6-5|.
CASSNRYEQYF
>TRBV27|.
CASSFNRAFYGYTF
>TRBV6-2/TRBV6-3|.
CASSYSRGGSGNTEAFF
>TRBV18|.
CASSPPANSNYGYTF
>TRBV3-1/TRBV3-2|.
CASSQVRGTQYF
>TRBV19|TRBD2
CASINSGRGDTQYF
>TRBV7-8|TRBD2
CASSLAREGRGQFF
>TRBV4-3|TRBD2
CASSQWPGTSGKWDEQFF
>TRBV9|.
CASSVEQGGSTDTQYF
>TRBV19|TRBD2
CASSIFDFGTSGRRGKNIQYF
>TRBV29-1|.
CSVGGGDYGYTF
>TRBV6-5|TRBD1
CASMPGGTGGRGYTF
>TRBV28|.
CASSLSRGQETQYF
>TRBV27|.
CASSPDRGPITNEKLFF
>TRBV19|TRBD2
CAVQKRGGLNEQFF
>TRBV9|TRBD1
CASSVTGTGIQETQYF
>TRBV11-2|TRBD1
CASSLGQGYEKLFF
>TRBV3-1/TRBV3-2|.
CASSQFRTENEKLFF
>TRBV18|.
CASSPQAADSPLHF
>TRBV10-3|.
CAISGTAPPYGYTF
>TRBV29-1|TRBD1
CSVDGGQAGSGNTIYF
>TRBV7-9|TRBD1
CASSWDREPPQHF
>TRBV18|.
CATPPRAGPGNTEAFF
>TRBV5-5|.
CASSEQGRGYTF
>TRBV19|.
CASQIGGRRNQPQHF
>TRBV19|.
CASSRGDSGNTIYF
>TRBV7-2|TRBD2
CASSLRGLAGAWDTQYF
>TRBV24-1|.
CATSDEGGDYGYTF
>TRBV27|TRBD1
CASSASGGLGEAFF